This TCR beta chain emerged from a study of blood T cell repertoires in COVID-19. TCRdb keeps only in-frame clones here, not all; method: immunoSEQ multiplex PCR. Among about 210,000 clones listed, around 82% were seen once. The CDR3 consists of 17 residues. The V gene end was trimmed by 6 bases and the J gene end by 5 bases; junction bases not matched to a gene: 15. Germline values: CDR1 WNHNN, CDR2 SYGVQD (reference sequence). V and J are TRBV10-1 and TRBJ2-1; 8 nucleotides agree with TRBD2. The sequenced material came from peripheral blood. This sequence originates from a middle-aged woman with acute or convalescent COVID-19. CDR3 DNA sequence: TGCGCCAGCAGCGAGCCAGAGCGGGAGAGTCCCCACAATGAGCAGTTCTTC. As protein: CASSEPERESPHNEQFF.